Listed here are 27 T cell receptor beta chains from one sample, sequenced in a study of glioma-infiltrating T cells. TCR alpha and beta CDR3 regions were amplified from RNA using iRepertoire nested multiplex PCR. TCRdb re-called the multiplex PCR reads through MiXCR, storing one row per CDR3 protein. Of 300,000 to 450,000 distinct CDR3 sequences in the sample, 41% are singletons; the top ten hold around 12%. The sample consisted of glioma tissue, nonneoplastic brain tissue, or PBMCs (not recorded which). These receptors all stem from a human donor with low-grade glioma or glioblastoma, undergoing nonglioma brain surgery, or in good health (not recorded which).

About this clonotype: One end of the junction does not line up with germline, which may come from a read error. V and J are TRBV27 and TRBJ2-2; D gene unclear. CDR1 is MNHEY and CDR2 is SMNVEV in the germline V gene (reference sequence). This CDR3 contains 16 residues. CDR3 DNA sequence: TGTGTCAGCAGCCGCATAGGCTTCTCGAACACCGGGGAGCTGTTTTTT. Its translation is CVSSRIGFSNTGELFF.

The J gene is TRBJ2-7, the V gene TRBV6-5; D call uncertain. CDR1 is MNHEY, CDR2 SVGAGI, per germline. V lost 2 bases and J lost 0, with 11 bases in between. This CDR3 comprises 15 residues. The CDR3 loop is CASSYVGQSSYEQYF. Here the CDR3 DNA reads TGTGCCAGCAGTTACGTAGGCCAGAGCTCCTACGAGCAGTACTTC.

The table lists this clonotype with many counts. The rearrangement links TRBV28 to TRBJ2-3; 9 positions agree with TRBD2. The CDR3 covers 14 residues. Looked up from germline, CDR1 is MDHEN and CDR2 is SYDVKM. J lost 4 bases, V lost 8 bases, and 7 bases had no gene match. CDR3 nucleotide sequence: TGTGCCAGCCTGAGTAGCGGGAGATCAGATACGCAGTATTTT. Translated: CASLSSGRSDTQYF.

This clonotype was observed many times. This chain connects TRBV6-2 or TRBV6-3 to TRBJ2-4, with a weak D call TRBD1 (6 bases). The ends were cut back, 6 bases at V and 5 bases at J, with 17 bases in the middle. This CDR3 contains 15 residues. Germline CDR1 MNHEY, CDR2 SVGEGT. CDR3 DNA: TGTGCCAGCAGCCCGAACTGGGGGCTCGAAAACATTCAGTACTTC. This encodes CASSPNWGLENIQYF.

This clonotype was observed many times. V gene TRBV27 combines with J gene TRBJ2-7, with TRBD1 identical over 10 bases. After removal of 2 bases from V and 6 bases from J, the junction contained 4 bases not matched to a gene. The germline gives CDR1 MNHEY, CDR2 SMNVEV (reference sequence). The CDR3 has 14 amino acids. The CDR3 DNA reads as TGTGCCAGCAGTTTAGGGACAGGGGCCATCGAGCAGTACTTC. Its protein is CASSLGTGAIEQYF.

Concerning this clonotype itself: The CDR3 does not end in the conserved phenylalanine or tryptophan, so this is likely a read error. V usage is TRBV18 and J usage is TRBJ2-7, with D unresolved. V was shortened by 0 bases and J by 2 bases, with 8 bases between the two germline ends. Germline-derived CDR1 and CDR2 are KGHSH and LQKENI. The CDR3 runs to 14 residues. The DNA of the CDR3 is TGTGCCAGCTCACCACCGATTCTTACCTACGAGCAGTACCTC. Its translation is CASSPPILTYEQYL.

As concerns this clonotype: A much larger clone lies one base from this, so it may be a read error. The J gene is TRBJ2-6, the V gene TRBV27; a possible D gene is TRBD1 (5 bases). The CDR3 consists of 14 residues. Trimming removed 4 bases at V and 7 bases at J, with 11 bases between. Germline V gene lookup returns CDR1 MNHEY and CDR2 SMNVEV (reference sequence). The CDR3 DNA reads TGTGCCAGCAGTTACTATGACAGAGCCAACGTCCTGACTTTC. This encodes CASSYYDRANVLTF.

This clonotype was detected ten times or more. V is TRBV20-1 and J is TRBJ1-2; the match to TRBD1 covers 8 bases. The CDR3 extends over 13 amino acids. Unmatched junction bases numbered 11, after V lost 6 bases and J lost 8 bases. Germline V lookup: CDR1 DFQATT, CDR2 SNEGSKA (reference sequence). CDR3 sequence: CSANLRWTGGYTF. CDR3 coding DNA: TGCAGTGCCAACCTAAGGTGGACAGGGGGCTACACCTTC.

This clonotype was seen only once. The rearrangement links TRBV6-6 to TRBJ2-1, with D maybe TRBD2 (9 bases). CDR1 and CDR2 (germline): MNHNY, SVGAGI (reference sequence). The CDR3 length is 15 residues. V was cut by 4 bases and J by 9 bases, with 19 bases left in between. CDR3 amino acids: CASSLAGATGGEQFF. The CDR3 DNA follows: TGTGCCAGCAGTTTAGCGGGAGCCACAGGGGGTGAGCAGTTCTTC.

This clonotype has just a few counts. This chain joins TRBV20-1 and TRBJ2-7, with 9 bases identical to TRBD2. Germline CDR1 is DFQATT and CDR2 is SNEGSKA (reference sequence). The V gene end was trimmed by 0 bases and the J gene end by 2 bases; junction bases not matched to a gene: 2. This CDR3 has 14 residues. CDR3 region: CSARDGLATYEQYF. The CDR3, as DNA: TGCAGTGCTAGAGATGGACTAGCGACCTACGAGCAGTACTTC.

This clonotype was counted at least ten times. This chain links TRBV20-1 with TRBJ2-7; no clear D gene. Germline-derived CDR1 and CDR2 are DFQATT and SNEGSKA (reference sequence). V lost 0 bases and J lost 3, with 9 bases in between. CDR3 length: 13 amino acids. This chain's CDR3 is CSARDGRSYEQYF. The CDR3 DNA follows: TGCAGTGCTAGAGATGGTCGCAGCTACGAGCAGTACTTC.

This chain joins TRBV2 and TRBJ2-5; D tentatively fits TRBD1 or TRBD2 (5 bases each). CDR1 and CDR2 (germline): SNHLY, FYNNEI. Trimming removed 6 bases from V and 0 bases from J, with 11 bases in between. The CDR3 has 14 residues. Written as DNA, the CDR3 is TGTGCCAGCAGCCCGGGACGCTACCAAGAGACCCAGTACTTC. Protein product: CASSPGRYQETQYF.

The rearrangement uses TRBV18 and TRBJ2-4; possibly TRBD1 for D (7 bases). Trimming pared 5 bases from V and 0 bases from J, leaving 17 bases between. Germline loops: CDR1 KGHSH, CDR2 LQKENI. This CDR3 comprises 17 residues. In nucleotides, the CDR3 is TGTGCCAGCTCAAGATCCGCGGGACAGCTAGCCAAAAACATTCAGTACTTC. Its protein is CASSRSAGQLAKNIQYF.

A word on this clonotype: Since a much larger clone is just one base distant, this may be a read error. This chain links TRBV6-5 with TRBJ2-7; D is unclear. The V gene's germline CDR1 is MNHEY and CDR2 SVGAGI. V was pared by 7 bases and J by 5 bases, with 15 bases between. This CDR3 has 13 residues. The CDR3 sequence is CASTDRNFHEQYF. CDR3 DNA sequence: TGTGCCAGCACCGACCGGAATTTCCACGAGCAGTACTTC.

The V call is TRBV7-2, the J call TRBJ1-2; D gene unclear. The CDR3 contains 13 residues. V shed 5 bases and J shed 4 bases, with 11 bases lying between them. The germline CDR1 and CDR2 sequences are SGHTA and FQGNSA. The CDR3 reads CASSLGIPYGYTF. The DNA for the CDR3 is TGTGCCAGCAGCCTCGGGATACCCTATGGCTACACCTTC. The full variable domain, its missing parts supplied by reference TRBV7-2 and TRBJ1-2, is GAGVSQSPSNKVTEKGKDVELRCDPISGHTALYWYRQSLGQGLEFLIYFQGNSAPDKSGLPSDRFSAERTGGSVSTLTIQRTQQEDSAVYLCASSLGIPYGYTFGSGTRLTVV.

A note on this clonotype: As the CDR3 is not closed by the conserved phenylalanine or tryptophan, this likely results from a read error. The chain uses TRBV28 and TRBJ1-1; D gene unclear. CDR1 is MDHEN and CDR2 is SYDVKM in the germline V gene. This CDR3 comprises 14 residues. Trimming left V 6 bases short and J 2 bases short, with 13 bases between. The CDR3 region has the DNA TGTGCCAGCAGCCCCCCGCTCGGAAACACTGAAGCTTTCTCT. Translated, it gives CASSPPLGNTEAFS.

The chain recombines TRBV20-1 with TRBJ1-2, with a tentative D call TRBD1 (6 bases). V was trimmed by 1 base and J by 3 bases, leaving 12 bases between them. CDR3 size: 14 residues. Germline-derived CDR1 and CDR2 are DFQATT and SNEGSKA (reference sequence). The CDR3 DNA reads TGCAGTGCTAGAGGACGGGGGGCGGACTATGGCTACACCTTC. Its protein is CSARGRGADYGYTF.

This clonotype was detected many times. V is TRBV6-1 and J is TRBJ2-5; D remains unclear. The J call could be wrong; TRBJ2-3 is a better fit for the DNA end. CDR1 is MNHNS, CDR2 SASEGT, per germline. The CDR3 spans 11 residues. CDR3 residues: CASSEPRTQYF. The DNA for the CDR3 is TGTGCCAGCAGTGAACCACGGACGCAGTATTTT.

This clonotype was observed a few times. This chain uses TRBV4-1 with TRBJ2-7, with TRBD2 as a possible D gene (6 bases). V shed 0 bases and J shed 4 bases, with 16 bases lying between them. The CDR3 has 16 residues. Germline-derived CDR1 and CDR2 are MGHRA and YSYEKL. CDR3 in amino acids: CASSQDQRGSDYEQYF. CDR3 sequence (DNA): TGCGCCAGCAGCCAAGATCAACGGGGGTCGGATTACGAGCAGTACTTC.

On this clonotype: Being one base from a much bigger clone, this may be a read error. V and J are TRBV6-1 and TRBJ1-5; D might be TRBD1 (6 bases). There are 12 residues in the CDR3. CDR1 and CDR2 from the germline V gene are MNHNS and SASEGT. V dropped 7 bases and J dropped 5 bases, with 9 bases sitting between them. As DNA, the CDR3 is TGTGCCAGCATTCAGGGGTATCAGCCCCAGCATTTT. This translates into CASIQGYQPQHF.

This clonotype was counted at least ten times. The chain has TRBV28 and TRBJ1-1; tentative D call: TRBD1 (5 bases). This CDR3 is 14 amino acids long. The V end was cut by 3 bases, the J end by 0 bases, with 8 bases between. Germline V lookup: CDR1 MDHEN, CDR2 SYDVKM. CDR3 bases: TGTGCCAGCAGTTTTCGGGGGGTGAACACTGAAGCTTTCTTT. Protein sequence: CASSFRGVNTEAFF.

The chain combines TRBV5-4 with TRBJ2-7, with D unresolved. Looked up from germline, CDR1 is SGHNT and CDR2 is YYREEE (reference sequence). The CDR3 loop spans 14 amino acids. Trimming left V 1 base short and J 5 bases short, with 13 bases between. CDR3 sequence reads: CASSLSLGYHEQYF. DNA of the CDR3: TGTGCCAGCAGCTTGTCCCTGGGTTACCACGAGCAGTACTTC.

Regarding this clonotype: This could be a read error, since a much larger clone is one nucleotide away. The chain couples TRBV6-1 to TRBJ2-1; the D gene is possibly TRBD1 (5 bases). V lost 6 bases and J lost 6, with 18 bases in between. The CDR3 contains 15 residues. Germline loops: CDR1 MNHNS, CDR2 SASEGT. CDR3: CASSPRAKTLNEQFF. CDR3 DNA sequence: TGTGCCAGCAGCCCCAGGGCAAAAACACTCAATGAGCAGTTCTTC.

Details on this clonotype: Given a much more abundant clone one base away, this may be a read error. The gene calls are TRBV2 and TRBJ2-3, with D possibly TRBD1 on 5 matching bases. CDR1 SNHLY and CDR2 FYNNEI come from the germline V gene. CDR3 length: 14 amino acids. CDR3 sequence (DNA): TGTGCCAGCAGTGCTGACCAGGGCACAGATACGCAGTGTTTT. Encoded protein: CASSADQGTDTQCF.

Here the CDR3 reads CASSLGLASEQYF. DNA of the CDR3: TGTGCCAGCAGCCTGGGACTAGCCAGTGAGCAGTACTTC. This rearrangement joins TRBV4-2 to TRBJ2-7; 9 bases agree with TRBD2. CDR3 length: 13 amino acids. Germline loops: CDR1 LGHNA, CDR2 YNFKEQ. Trimming removed 4 bases from V and 7 bases from J; junction bases left unmatched: 5.

The CDR3 DNA follows: TGTGCCAGCAGAACCCCAGGGGACGTCGAAAAACTGTTTTTT. Translated, it gives CASRTPGDVEKLFF. This chain links TRBV28 with TRBJ1-4; tentative D call: TRBD1 (6 bases). The germline V gene has CDR1 MDHEN and CDR2 SYDVKM. Trimming removed 6 bases at V and 8 bases at J, with 16 bases between. The CDR3 runs to 14 residues.

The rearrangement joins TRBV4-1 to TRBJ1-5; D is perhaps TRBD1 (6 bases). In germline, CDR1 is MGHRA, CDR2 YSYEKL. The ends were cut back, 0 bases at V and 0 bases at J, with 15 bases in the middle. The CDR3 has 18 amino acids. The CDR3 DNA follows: TGCGCCAGCAGCCAAGATTTGGGACACAGATTTAGCAATCAGCCCCAGCATTTT. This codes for CASSQDLGHRFSNQPQHF.